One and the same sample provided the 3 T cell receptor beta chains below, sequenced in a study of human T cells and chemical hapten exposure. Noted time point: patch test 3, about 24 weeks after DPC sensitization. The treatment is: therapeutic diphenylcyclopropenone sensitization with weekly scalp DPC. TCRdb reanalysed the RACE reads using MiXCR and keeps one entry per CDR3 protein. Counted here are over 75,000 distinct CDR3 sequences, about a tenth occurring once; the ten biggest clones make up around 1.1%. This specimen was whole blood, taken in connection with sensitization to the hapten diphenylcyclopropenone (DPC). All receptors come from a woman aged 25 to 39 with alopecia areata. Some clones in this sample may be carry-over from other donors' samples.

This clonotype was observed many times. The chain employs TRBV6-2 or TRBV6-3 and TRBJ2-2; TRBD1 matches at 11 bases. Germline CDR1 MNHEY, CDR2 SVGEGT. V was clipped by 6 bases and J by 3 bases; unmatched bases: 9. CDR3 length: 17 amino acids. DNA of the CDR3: TGTGCCAGCAGCCTCTACCCGGGACAGGGGGACACCGGGGAGCTGTTTTTT. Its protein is CASSLYPGQGDTGELFF.

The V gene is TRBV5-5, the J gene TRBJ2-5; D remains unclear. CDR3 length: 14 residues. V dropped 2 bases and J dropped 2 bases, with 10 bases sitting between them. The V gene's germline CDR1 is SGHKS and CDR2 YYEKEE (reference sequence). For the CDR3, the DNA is TGTGCCAGCAGCTTTACAGTTTTACAAGAGACCCAGTACTTC. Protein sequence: CASSFTVLQETQYF.

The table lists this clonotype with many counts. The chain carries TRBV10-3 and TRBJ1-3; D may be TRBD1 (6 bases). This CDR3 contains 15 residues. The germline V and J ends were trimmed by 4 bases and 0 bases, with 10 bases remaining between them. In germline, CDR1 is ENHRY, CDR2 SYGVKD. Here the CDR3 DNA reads TGTGCCATCAGTGGGGGACACCTCTCTGGAAACACCATATATTTT. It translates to CAISGGHLSGNTIYF.